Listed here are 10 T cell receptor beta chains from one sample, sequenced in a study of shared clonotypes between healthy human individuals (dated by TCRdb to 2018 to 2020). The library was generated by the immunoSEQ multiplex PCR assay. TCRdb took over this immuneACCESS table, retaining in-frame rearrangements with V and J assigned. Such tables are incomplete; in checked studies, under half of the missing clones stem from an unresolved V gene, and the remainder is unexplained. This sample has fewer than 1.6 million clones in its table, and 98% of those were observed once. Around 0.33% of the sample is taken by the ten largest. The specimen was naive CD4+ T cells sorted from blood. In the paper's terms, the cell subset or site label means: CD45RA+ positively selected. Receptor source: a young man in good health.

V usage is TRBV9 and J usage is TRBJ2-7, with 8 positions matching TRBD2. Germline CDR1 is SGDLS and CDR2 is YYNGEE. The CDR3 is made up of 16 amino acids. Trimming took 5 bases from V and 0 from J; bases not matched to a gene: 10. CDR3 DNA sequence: TGTGCCAGCAGTCCTCATTCCAGCGGGAGCTCCTACGAGCAGTACTTC. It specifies CASSPHSSGSSYEQYF.

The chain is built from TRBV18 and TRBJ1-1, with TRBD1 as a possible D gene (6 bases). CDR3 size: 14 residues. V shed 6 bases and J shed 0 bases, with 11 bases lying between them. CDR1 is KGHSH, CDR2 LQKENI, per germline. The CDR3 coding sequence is TGTGCCAGCTCGGCTGACAGGATGAACACTGAAGCTTTCTTT. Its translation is CASSADRMNTEAFF.

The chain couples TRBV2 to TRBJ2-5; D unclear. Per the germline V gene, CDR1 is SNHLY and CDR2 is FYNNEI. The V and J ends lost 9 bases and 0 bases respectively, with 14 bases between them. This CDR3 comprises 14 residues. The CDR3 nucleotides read TGTGCCAGAACCGGGTCTTCGTACCAAGAGACCCAGTACTTC. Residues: CARTGSSYQETQYF.

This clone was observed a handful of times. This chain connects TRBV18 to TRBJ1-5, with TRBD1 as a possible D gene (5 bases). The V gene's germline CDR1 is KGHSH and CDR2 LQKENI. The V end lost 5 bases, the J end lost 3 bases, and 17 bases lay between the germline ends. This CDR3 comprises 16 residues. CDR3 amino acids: CASSLMGDVHNQPQHF. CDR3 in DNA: TGTGCCAGCTCATTAATGGGGGACGTCCACAATCAGCCCCAGCATTTT.

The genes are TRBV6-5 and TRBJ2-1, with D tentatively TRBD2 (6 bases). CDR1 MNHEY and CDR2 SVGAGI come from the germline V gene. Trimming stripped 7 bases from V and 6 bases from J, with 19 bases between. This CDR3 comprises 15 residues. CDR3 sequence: CASNGGSDGFNEQFF. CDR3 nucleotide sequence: TGTGCCAGCAACGGGGGTTCTGATGGTTTCAATGAGCAGTTCTTC.

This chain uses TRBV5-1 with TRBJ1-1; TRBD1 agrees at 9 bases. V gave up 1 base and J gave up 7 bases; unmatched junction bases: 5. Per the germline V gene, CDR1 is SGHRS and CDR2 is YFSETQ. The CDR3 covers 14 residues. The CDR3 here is CASSLWGTGLEAFF. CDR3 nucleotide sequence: TGCGCCAGCAGCTTGTGGGGGACAGGGCTTGAAGCTTTCTTT.

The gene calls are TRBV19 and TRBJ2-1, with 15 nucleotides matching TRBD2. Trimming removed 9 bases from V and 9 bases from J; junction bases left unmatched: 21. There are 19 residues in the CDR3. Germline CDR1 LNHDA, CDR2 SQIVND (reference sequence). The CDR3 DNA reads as TGTGCCAGCCAGAAATTTGGACTAGCGGGAGGGAAAGGACGGGGTGAGCAGTTCTTC. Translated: CASQKFGLAGGKGRGEQFF. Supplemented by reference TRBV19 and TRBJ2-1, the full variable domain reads DGGITQSPKYLFRKEGQNVTLSCEQNLNHDAMYWYRQDPGQGLRLIYYSQIVNDFQKGDIAEGYSVSREKKESFPLTVTSAQKNPTAFYLCASQKFGLAGGKGRGEQFFGPGTRLTVL.

The CDR3 bases are TGTGCCAGCAATTTCTACAATGAGCAGTTCTTC. It specifies CASNFYNEQFF. This chain connects TRBV28 to TRBJ2-1; D is unresolved. CDR1 and CDR2 from the germline V gene are MDHEN and SYDVKM. Trimming took off 7 bases at V and 3 bases at J, with 4 bases between the two ends. The CDR3 consists of 11 residues.

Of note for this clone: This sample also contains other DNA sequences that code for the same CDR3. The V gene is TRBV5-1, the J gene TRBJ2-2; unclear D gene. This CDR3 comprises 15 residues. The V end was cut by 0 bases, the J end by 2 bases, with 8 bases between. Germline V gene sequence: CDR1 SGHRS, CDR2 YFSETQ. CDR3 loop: CASSLGGRNTGELFF. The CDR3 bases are TGCGCCAGCAGCTTGGGAGGTCGAAACACCGGGGAGCTGTTTTTT.

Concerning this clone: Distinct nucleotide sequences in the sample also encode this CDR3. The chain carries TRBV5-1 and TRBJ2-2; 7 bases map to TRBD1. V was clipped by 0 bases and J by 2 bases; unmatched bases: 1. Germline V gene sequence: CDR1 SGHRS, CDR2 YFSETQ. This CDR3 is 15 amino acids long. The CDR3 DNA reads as TGCGCCAGCAGCTTGGGACAGGGCAACACCGGGGAGCTGTTTTTT. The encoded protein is CASSLGQGNTGELFF.